The T cell receptor (beta chain) under discussion was sequenced for a study of CXCR3-negative and CXCR3-positive naive CD8 T cells. Comment on this clonotype: Its specificity is not known.

Per germline, CDR1 MDHEN and CDR2 SYDVKM. The CDR3 extends over 13 amino acids. Study-wide results and caveats: Comparably high diversity was seen in both naive subsets, and much lower diversity in memory CD8+ cells. Naive cells positive for CXCR3 carried more hydrophobic TRB CDR3s than CXCR3-negative ones.

At around 300,000 cells each, triplicate sorts were carried out for each CD8+ T cell subset. CD45RO-CCR7+CD27+CD95- expression identified naive CD8+ T cells. Via 5' RACE with UMI labels, TRB cDNA libraries were prepared. TCRdb re-called the 5' RACE reads, yielding one record per CDR3 amino acid sequence without DNA. Its table lists 100,000 to 150,000 distinct CDR3 sequences. Sequencing was done on a sample of naive CXCR3- CD8+ T cells from blood. Subset described: CD45RO-CCR7+CD27+CD95- naive CD8+ T cells lacking CXCR3 (TNR3-). V usage is TRBV28 and J usage is TRBJ2-7; the TCRdb call, TRBD2, lacks DNA for checking. The TCR comes from a human donor in good health. Some clones in this sample may be carry-over from other donors' samples. The CDR3 region is CASRLLGVYEQYF.